This T cell receptor (beta chain) was sequenced for a study of naive and memory T cell subsets. The study, taken as a whole, reports: Over 95% of naive TCR sequences appeared only once after error correction, unlike memory subsets. Clonotypes are single alpha or beta chains, not paired receptors. TCR counts from RNA may reflect activation-linked expression changes.

Trimming removed 8 bases at V and 7 bases at J, with 15 bases between. CDR1 SNHLY and CDR2 FYNNEI come from the germline V gene. This CDR3 has 14 residues. This clonotype was detected ten times or more. Antigen specificity is unknown. The beta constant-region primer was an equimolar mix of two oligonucleotides covering TRBC1 and TRBC2. TCRdb used MiXCR to reprocess the UMI-ligation and nested PCR reads, holding one entry per CDR3 protein. The repertoire holds 70,000 to 95,000 distinct CDR3 sequences, around 6.5% seen once, with 1.6% in the top ten. The receptor was derived from a human donor in good health. V usage is TRBV2 and J usage is TRBJ1-6, with no clear D. Material for sequencing was central memory CD4+ T cells from blood. The CDR3 loop is CASGSGVPNSPLHF. The CDR3 DNA sequence: TGTGCCAGCGGATCCGGGGTACCAAATTCACCCCTCCACTTT.